These T cell receptor beta chains were read from a single sample in a study of PD-L1 blockade in urothelial cancer. TCRdb keeps only in-frame clones here, not all; method: immunoSEQ multiplex PCR. This table holds around 100,000 clones, around 90% found once. The source material was PBMCs, sampled around atezolizumab (anti-PD-L1) treatment. All receptors derive from a man in his sixties with urothelial cancer. Each CDR3 is given with its conserved first and last residue. Each record gives: J gene, clone size, D gene, V gene, CDR3 protein, CDR3 DNA. D genes are given only for firm matches. Size is stated for part of the rows, as once, few or many counts, or as a class when the clone is expanded.

>TRBJ2-5|.|.|TRBV5-1
CASSLSSRETQYF
TGCGCCAGCAGCTTGTCAAGCCGGGAGACCCAGTACTTC
>TRBJ2-1|.|.|TRBV6-5
CASRVGGADRNEQFF
TGTGCCAGCAGGGTTGGGGGGGCCGATCGGAATGAGCAGTTCTTC
>TRBJ2-7|medium-sized|TRBD1|TRBV4-1
CASSQASGTGGFYEQYF
TGCGCCAGCAGCCAAGCCTCCGGGACAGGGGGCTTCTACGAGCAGTACTTC
>TRBJ1-2|.|.|TRBV27
CASSTYGGGNYGYTF
TGTGCCAGCAGTACGTACGGCGGGGGTAACTATGGCTACACCTTC
>TRBJ1-4|.|.|TRBV2
CASSDVLGGEKLFF
TGTGCCAGCAGTGACGTCCTGGGGGGAGAAAAACTGTTTTTT
>TRBJ2-5|.|.|TRBV7-2
CARWGQGETQYF
TGTGCCAGATGGGGGCAGGGGGAGACCCAGTACTTC
>TRBJ2-5|.|.|TRBV5-1
CASSLDVGRQETQYF
TGCGCCAGCAGCTTGGATGTCGGCAGGCAAGAGACCCAGTACTTC
>TRBJ2-7|.|.|TRBV7-2
CASSFSLANSYEQYF
TGTGCCAGCAGCTTTTCATTAGCGAATTCCTACGAGCAGTACTTC
>TRBJ2-7|.|TRBD2|TRBV5-6
CASNAGTSGPYEQYF
TGTGCCAGCAACGCCGGGACTAGCGGACCCTACGAGCAGTACTTC
>TRBJ1-2|.|.|TRBV7-2
CASSPPLGWGYTF
TGTGCCAGCAGCCCTCCACTAGGGTGGGGCTACACCTTC
>TRBJ2-3|.|.|TRBV10-3
CAIRGARTDTQYF
TGTGCCATCAGGGGGGCGAGAACGGATACGCAGTATTTT
>TRBJ2-1|.|.|TRBV28
CASTPSVSYNEQFF
TGTGCCAGCACCCCTAGCGTATCCTACAATGAGCAGTTCTTC
>TRBJ1-1|.|.|TRBV6-1
CASSDRARPRSPTEAFF
TGTGCCAGCAGTGACAGGGCAAGACCACGATCACCCACTGAAGCTTTCTTT
>TRBJ1-4|.|.|TRBV5-1
CASSPTVGEKLFF
TGCGCCAGCAGCCCGACAGTGGGAGAAAAACTGTTTTTT
>TRBJ2-3|.|.|TRBV5-1
CASSLGGGGTDTQYF
TGCGCCAGCAGCTTGGGGGGCGGAGGCACAGATACGCAGTATTTT
>TRBJ2-1|.|TRBD1|TRBV12-5
CASGLVSKEETGAYNEQFF
TGTGCTAGTGGTTTGGTTTCTAAGGAGGAGACAGGGGCTTACAATGAGCAGTTCTTC
>TRBJ2-7|.|TRBD1|TRBV6-5
CASSSTGGREQYF
TGTGCCAGCAGTTCAACAGGGGGCCGCGAGCAGTACTTC
>TRBJ2-2|.|.|TRBV7-8
CASSLYPSNTGELFF
TGTGCCAGCAGCTTATATCCCTCGAACACCGGGGAGCTGTTTTTT
>TRBJ2-2|once|.|TRBV7-3
CASSEGGGVNTGELFF
TGTGCCAGCAGCGAAGGTGGAGGAGTAAACACCGGGGAGCTGTTTTTT
>TRBJ1-2|.|TRBD1|TRBV6-5
CASSYTGTGSNYGYTF
TGTGCCAGCAGTTACACCGGGACAGGGTCTAACTATGGCTACACCTTC
>TRBJ2-7|once|.|TRBV11-2
CASSLQGPKWGGEQYF
TGTGCCAGCAGCCTTCAGGGCCCTAAATGGGGTGGCGAGCAGTACTTC
>TRBJ2-7|.|TRBD2|TRBV29-1
CSVWGAGTDYEQYF
TGCAGCGTTTGGGGAGCGGGGACCGACTACGAGCAGTACTTC
>TRBJ2-5|.|TRBD1|TRBV5-4
CASSLDRQETQYF
TGTGCCAGCAGCCTGGACAGGCAAGAGACCCAGTACTTC
>TRBJ2-2|.|.|TRBV30
CAWSVSGGGAGELFF
TGTGCCTGGAGTGTATCTGGAGGGGGGGCCGGGGAGCTGTTTTTT